The 29 T cell receptor beta chains below all came from one sample that was sequenced in a study of CD8+CD57+ T cells in acquired aplastic anemia. Investigators profiled TCR beta VDJ and CDR3 from genomic DNA template. MiXCR, run by TCRdb on the reads, gives a single entry per CDR3 protein. The sample holds 180,000 or so distinct CDR3 sequences, approximately 48% seen once. The patients chosen for sequencing had shown expansion of CD8+CD57+ cells (detected by flow cytometry). Sequenced material: sorted CD4+, CD8+, or CD8+CD57+ T cells (not recorded which) from PBMCs. These receptors all stem from a human donor with aplastic anemia.

V is TRBV29-1 and J is TRBJ1-5, with 8 bases lining up with TRBD1. V shed 7 bases and J 6 bases; nucleotides not matched to a gene: 11. The CDR3 spans 14 residues. The germline V gene has CDR1 SQVTM and CDR2 ANQGSEA. CDR3 bases: TGCAGCGCCCAGAGGACAGGGATGCGTCAGCCCCAGCATTTT. Protein: CSAQRTGMRQPQHF.

V and J are TRBV9 and TRBJ2-1; D gene unclear. The V end lost 5 bases, the J end lost 5 bases, and 5 bases lay between the germline ends. CDR3 length: 11 amino acids. Germline CDR1 is SGDLS and CDR2 is YYNGEE. This CDR3 reads CASRLDNEQFF. CDR3 in DNA: TGTGCCAGCAGGCTGGACAATGAGCAGTTCTTC.

The gene calls are TRBV7-9 and TRBJ2-1; 8 bases fit TRBD2. Losses at the gene ends were 8 bases for V and 6 bases for J; bases not matched to a gene: 6. This CDR3 region has 13 residues. Germline V lookup: CDR1 SEHNR, CDR2 FQNEAQ (reference sequence). The DNA of the CDR3 is TGTGCCAGCCAAGCGGGAGAGGGCAATGAGCAGTTCTTC. Amino acids: CASQAGEGNEQFF. Together with reference TRBV7-9 and TRBJ2-1, the CDR3 gives the full variable domain: DTGVSQNPRHKITKRGQNVTFRCDPISEHNRLYWYRQTLGQGPEFLTYFQNEAQLEKSRLLSDRFSAERPKGSFSTLEIQRTEQGDSAMYLCASQAGEGNEQFFGPGTRLTVL.

The CDR3 sequence is CASSANRVGAFF. CDR3 nucleotide sequence: TGTGCCAGCAGCGCTAACAGGGTCGGAGCTTTCTTT. The chain recombines TRBV7-2 with TRBJ1-1; weak D call: TRBD1 (6 bases). The CDR3 totals 12 residues. V lost 5 bases and J 10 bases, leaving 14 bases between the germline ends. The germline V gene has CDR1 SGHTA and CDR2 FQGNSA.

This clonotype occurred a few times. This chain links TRBV5-1 with TRBJ2-4, with 9 positions matching TRBD1. The CDR3 has 17 amino acids. V trimming: 5 bases; J trimming: 0 bases; junction bases outside the gene matches: 9. Germline CDR1 SGHRS, CDR2 YFSETQ. CDR3 sequence (DNA): TGCGCCAGCAGGTACGGCGGACAGGGGCTAGCCAAAAACATTCAGTACTTC. This encodes CASRYGGQGLAKNIQYF.

This clonotype has just a few counts. The chain employs TRBV6-1 and TRBJ2-3; the match to TRBD2 covers 10 bases. The CDR3 has 18 residues. CDR1 is MNHNS, CDR2 SASEGT, per germline. The junction had 11 bases not matched to a gene; V was cut back by 5 bases and J by 0 bases. This chain's CDR3 is CASSTLAGVKSSTDTQYF. The CDR3 nucleotides read TGTGCCAGCAGTACCCTAGCGGGGGTCAAATCTAGCACAGATACGCAGTATTTT.

In its sample, this clonotype was seen many times. The chain couples TRBV2 to TRBJ1-2; 9 bases align to TRBD1. The length of the CDR3 is 12 residues. Trimming at V came to 5 bases and at J to 6 bases, leaving 1 base not matched to a gene. CDR1 and CDR2 from the germline V gene are SNHLY and FYNNEI. CDR3 region: CASSRTGDGYTF. The CDR3 DNA is TGTGCCAGCAGTCGGACAGGGGATGGCTACACCTTC. Together with reference TRBV2 and TRBJ1-2, the CDR3 gives the full variable domain: EPEVTQTPSHQVTQMGQEVILRCVPISNHLYFYWYRQILGQKVEFLVSFYNNEISEKSEIFDDQFSVERPDGSNFTLKIRSTKLEDSAMYFCASSRTGDGYTFGSGTRLTVV.

About this clonotype itself: Since a much larger clone is just one base distant, this may be a read error. Likely a read error: the CDR3 ends without its conserved phenylalanine or tryptophan. This rearrangement joins TRBV3-1 to TRBJ2-7; 10 bases are a match to TRBD2. Germline CDR1 and CDR2: LGHDT and YNNKEL (reference sequence). Trimming at V came to 5 bases and at J to 0 bases, leaving 13 bases not matched to a gene. This CDR3 is built from 18 residues. The CDR3 spells CASSWTSGGPLSSYEQYL. In nucleotides, the CDR3 is TGTGCCAGCAGCTGGACTAGCGGAGGCCCACTAAGCTCCTACGAGCAGTACCTC.

The chain is built from TRBV5-1 and TRBJ2-3; tentative D call: TRBD2 (6 bases). CDR1 SGHRS and CDR2 YFSETQ come from the germline V gene. V lost 5 bases and J 2 bases, leaving 12 bases between the germline ends. CDR3 size: 14 residues. CDR3 residues: CASSAGTYTDTQYF. Written as DNA, the CDR3 is TGCGCCAGCAGTGCCGGGACTTACACAGATACGCAGTATTTT.

The chain couples TRBV7-6 to TRBJ1-2, with 7 positions matching TRBD1. V shed 11 bases, J shed 2 bases, and the junction held 5 bases outside the gene matches. The germline gives CDR1 SGHVS, CDR2 FNYEAQ. This CDR3 contains 12 residues. CDR3 bases: TGTGCCGTCAGACAGGGCAACTATGGCTACACCTTC. Protein: CAVRQGNYGYTF.

Ten or more counts support this clonotype. This rearrangement joins TRBV9 to TRBJ2-1; possibly TRBD2 for D (5 bases). CDR3 length: 14 residues. Germline CDR1 and CDR2: SGDLS and YYNGEE. V was trimmed by 0 bases and J by 5 bases, leaving 9 bases between them. The CDR3 DNA sequence: TGTGCCAGCAGCGTAGGTTGGACTCACAATGAGCAGTTCTTC. Its translation: CASSVGWTHNEQFF.

This clonotype occurred many times. The chain joins TRBV19 to TRBJ1-5; maybe TRBD1 (6 bases). V was shortened by 6 bases and J by 4 bases, with 13 bases between the two germline ends. The CDR3 consists of 14 residues. Germline V gives CDR1 LNHDA, CDR2 SQIVND (reference sequence). This CDR3 is CASRPWGANQPQHF. The CDR3 DNA reads TGTGCCAGTAGGCCTTGGGGGGCGAATCAGCCCCAGCATTTT. The full variable domain, with the rest looked up from reference TRBV19 and TRBJ1-5, is DGGITQSPKYLFRKEGQNVTLSCEQNLNHDAMYWYRQDPGQGLRLIYYSQIVNDFQKGDIAEGYSVSREKKESFPLTVTSAQKNPTAFYLCASRPWGANQPQHFGDGTRLSIL.

Note on this clonotype: One junction end disagrees with the germline gene, perhaps due to a read error. This chain connects TRBV2 to TRBJ1-4; 7 bases fit TRBD1. CDR3 length equals 14 residues. CDR1 is SNHLY and CDR2 is FYNNEI in the germline V gene. CDR3 region: CASSAQGGIEKMFF. The DNA for the CDR3 is TGTGCAAGCAGTGCCCAGGGGGGAATTGAAAAAATGTTTTTT.

J is TRBJ2-1 and V is TRBV19; TRBD2 agrees at 8 bases. The CDR3 extends over 16 amino acids. Unmatched junction bases numbered 11, after V lost 6 bases and J lost 4 bases. CDR1 is LNHDA, CDR2 SQIVND, per germline (reference sequence). The DNA for the CDR3 is TGTGCCAGTAGAGGGTCGCGGGAGGTAGAATACAATGAGCAGTTCTTC. Residues: CASRGSREVEYNEQFF.

This clonotype was recorded many times. The chain carries TRBV7-3 and TRBJ2-2; 12 bases are shared with TRBD1. The CDR3 totals 17 residues. The germline gives CDR1 SGHTA, CDR2 FQGTGA. V gave up 5 bases and J gave up 7 bases; unmatched junction bases: 11. The CDR3 nucleotides are TGTGCCAGCAGCGCACCTCCGGGACAGGGGGCAGGCGGGGAGCTGTTTTTT. This translates into CASSAPPGQGAGGELFF.

This clonotype was detected many times. This sequence joins TRBV3-1 and TRBJ2-7; tentatively, D is TRBD1 (5 bases). V was pared by 2 bases and J by 6 bases, with 14 bases between. The V gene's germline CDR1 is LGHDT and CDR2 YNNKEL (reference sequence). The CDR3 is 14 amino acids. The CDR3 region is CASSQIFGATEQYF. In nucleotides, the CDR3 is TGTGCCAGCAGCCAAATTTTTGGGGCTACCGAGCAGTACTTC.

In its sample, this clonotype was seen once. The chain is built from TRBV15 and TRBJ2-7; TRBD2 aligns across 8 bases. The CDR3 spans 16 residues. Germline CDR1 and CDR2: LNHNV and YYDKDF (reference sequence). Losses at the gene ends were 0 bases for V and 1 base for J; bases not matched to a gene: 5. The CDR3 reads CATSRDPSGGSYEQYF. In DNA form, the CDR3 reads TGTGCCACCAGCAGAGATCCCAGCGGGGGTTCCTACGAGCAGTACTTC. Using reference TRBV15 and TRBJ2-7 for the parts outside the CDR3, the full variable domain is DAMVIQNPRYQVTQFGKPVTLSCSQTLNHNVMYWYQQKSSQAPKLLFHYYDKDFNNEADTPDNFQSRRPNTSFCFLDIRSPGLGDTAMYLCATSRDPSGGSYEQYFGPGTRLTVT.

As for this clonotype: This may be a read error: a much more frequent sequence differs by one nucleotide. The J gene is TRBJ1-1, the V gene TRBV6-1, with D possibly being TRBD1 (5 bases). Germline lookup yields CDR1 MNHNS and CDR2 SASEGT. This CDR3 has 16 residues. V lost 6 bases and J lost 0, with 17 bases in between. The CDR3 here is CASSRTGRHMNTEAFF. Here the CDR3 DNA reads TGTGCCAGCAGCCGAACGGGACGGCACATGAACACTGAAGCTTTCTTT.

This clonotype occurred many times. The chain links TRBV19 to TRBJ2-1; D tentatively fits TRBD1 or TRBD2 (5 bases each). The germline V and J ends were trimmed by 1 base and 8 bases, with 18 bases remaining between them. CDR1 is LNHDA, CDR2 SQIVND, per germline (reference sequence). The CDR3 is 16 amino acids. This chain's CDR3 is CASSIVAGTGTDEQFF. The CDR3 DNA is TGTGCCAGTAGTATAGTGGCCGGGACGGGTACGGATGAGCAGTTCTTC. Filled out from reference TRBV19 and TRBJ2-1, the complete variable domain reads DGGITQSPKYLFRKEGQNVTLSCEQNLNHDAMYWYRQDPGQGLRLIYYSQIVNDFQKGDIAEGYSVSREKKESFPLTVTSAQKNPTAFYLCASSIVAGTGTDEQFFGPGTRLTVL.

This clonotype has ten or more counts. The chain uses TRBV5-5 and TRBJ1-2, with D unclear. Germline CDR1 and CDR2: SGHKS and YYEKEE (reference sequence). The CDR3 is made up of 12 amino acids. V lost 4 bases and J 5 bases, leaving 9 bases between the germline ends. The CDR3 nucleotides are TGTGCCAGCAGCCCTTCGGGTTATGGCTACACCTTC. Translation: CASSPSGYGYTF.

The rearrangement links TRBV7-9 to TRBJ2-5, with a weak D call TRBD2 (5 bases). From germline, CDR1 is SEHNR and CDR2 FQNEAQ (reference sequence). V was clipped by 6 bases and J by 3 bases, with 17 bases between them. The CDR3 is 15 amino acids. The CDR3 here is CASRPTIHREETQYF. The CDR3 bases are TGTGCCAGCAGACCGACTATCCACAGAGAAGAGACCCAGTACTTC.

The chain links TRBV29-1 to TRBJ2-7; the D gene is possibly TRBD2 (6 bases). CDR1 and CDR2 from the germline V gene are SQVTM and ANQGSEA. The germline V and J ends were trimmed by 6 bases and 0 bases, with 9 bases remaining between them. This CDR3 has 12 amino acids. Written as DNA, the CDR3 is TGCAGCGTCTGGGGGGACTCCTACGAGCAGTACTTC. It codes for CSVWGDSYEQYF.

The gene calls are TRBV19 and TRBJ2-7; TRBD2 matches 10 bases. After removal of 2 bases from V and 5 bases from J, the junction contained 0 bases not matched to a gene. The length of the CDR3 is 13 residues. CDR1 and CDR2 from the germline V gene are LNHDA and SQIVND (reference sequence). CDR3 nucleotide sequence: TGTGCCAGTAGTATACTAGCGGGAGACGAGCAGTACTTC. Translation gives CASSILAGDEQYF.

The chain joins TRBV5-6 to TRBJ2-6; D uncertain. The ends were cut back, 0 bases at V and 2 bases at J, with 12 bases in the middle. CDR3 length equals 17 residues. Per the germline V gene, CDR1 is SGHDT and CDR2 is YYEEEE. The CDR3 sequence: CASSLVVIRTGANVLTF. CDR3 DNA sequence: TGTGCCAGCAGCTTGGTGGTCATTAGGACTGGGGCCAACGTCCTGACTTTC.

This clonotype was found a few times. This chain uses TRBV7-9 with TRBJ2-7; a possible D gene is TRBD1 (5 bases). From germline, CDR1 is SEHNR and CDR2 FQNEAQ (reference sequence). Trimming left V 1 base short and J 2 bases short, with 9 bases between. The CDR3 runs 14 residues. In nucleotides, the CDR3 is TGTGCCAGCAGCTTAGTTGGGGCCCCCTACGAGCAGTACTTC. Encoded protein: CASSLVGAPYEQYF. Drawing the rest from reference TRBV7-9 and TRBJ2-7, the complete variable domain is DTGVSQNPRHKITKRGQNVTFRCDPISEHNRLYWYRQTLGQGPEFLTYFQNEAQLEKSRLLSDRFSAERPKGSFSTLEIQRTEQGDSAMYLCASSLVGAPYEQYFGPGTRLTVT.

The V and J genes are TRBV6-1 and TRBJ1-2; no reliable D call. The CDR3 extends over 12 amino acids. The germline gives CDR1 MNHNS, CDR2 SASEGT. V was trimmed by 5 bases and J by 8 bases, leaving 12 bases between them. CDR3 DNA: TGTGCCAGCAGTACCCTTCAAGGGGGCTACACCTTC. Encoded protein: CASSTLQGGYTF.

The chain recombines TRBV6-4 with TRBJ1-2, with D possibly matching TRBD1 (6 bases). Germline values: CDR1 MRHNA, CDR2 SNTAGT. There are 13 residues in the CDR3. V lost 9 bases to trimming and J lost 4 bases, with 15 bases between them. DNA for the CDR3: TGTGCCAGGGGGGGGGCACGTTTCTATGGCTACACCTTC. This encodes CARGGARFYGYTF.

For this clonotype: Relative to the germline gene, one junction end is altered; a read error may explain this. CDR3 sequence (DNA): TGCAGTGCTAGTGCTAGCGGAGAGTACAATGAGCAGTTCTTC. This encodes CSASASGEYNEQFF. The V call is TRBV24-1, the J call TRBJ2-1; TRBD2 aligns across 7 bases. Germline loops: CDR1 KGHDR, CDR2 SFDVKD. This CDR3 spans 14 amino acids.

This clonotype was picked up a small number of times. Here the CDR3 DNA reads TGTGCCAGCAGTGCCCGGAATGAGCAGTTCTTC. Its protein product is CASSARNEQFF. This chain connects TRBV2 to TRBJ2-1; D remains ambiguous. The germline gives CDR1 SNHLY, CDR2 FYNNEI. V lost 4 bases, J lost 7 bases, and 5 bases lay in between. This CDR3 comprises 11 residues.